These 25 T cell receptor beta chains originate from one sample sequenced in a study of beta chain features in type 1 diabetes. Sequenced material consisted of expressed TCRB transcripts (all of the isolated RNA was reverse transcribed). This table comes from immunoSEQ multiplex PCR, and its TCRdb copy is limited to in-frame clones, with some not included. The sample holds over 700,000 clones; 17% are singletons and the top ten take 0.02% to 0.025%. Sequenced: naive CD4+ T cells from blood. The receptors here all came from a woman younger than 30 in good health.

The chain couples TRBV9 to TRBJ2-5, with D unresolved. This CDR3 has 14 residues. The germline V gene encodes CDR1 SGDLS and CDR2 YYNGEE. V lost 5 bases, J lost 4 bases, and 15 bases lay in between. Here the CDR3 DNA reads TGTGCCAGCAGTCTCGGGCCGGGCGGAGAGACCCAGTACTTC. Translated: CASSLGPGGETQYF. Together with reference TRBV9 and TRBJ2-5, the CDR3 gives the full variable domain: DSGVTQTPKHLITATGQRVTLRCSPRSGDLSVYWYQQSLDQGLQFLIQYYNGEERAKGNILERFSAQQFPDLHSELNLSSLELGDSALYFCASSLGPGGETQYFGPGTRLLVL.

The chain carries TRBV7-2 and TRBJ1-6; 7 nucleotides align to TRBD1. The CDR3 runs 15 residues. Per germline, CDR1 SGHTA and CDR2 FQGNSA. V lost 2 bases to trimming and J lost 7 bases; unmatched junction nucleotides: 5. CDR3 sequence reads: CASSLFWDRNSPLHF. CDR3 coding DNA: TGTGCCAGCAGCTTATTCTGGGACAGAAATTCACCCCTCCACTTT.

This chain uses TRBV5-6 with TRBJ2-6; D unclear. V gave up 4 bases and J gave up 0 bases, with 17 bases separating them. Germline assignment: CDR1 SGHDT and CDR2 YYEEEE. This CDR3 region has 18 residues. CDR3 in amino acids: CASSRPWALGSGANVLTF. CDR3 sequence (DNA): TGTGCCAGCAGCCGACCGTGGGCGTTAGGCTCTGGGGCCAACGTCCTGACTTTC. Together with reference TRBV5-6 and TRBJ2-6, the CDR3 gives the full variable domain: DAGVTQSPTHLIKTRGQQVTLRCSPKSGHDTVSWYQQALGQGPQFIFQYYEEEERQRGNFPDRFSGHQFPNYSSELNVNALLLGDSALYLCASSRPWALGSGANVLTFGAGSRLTVL.

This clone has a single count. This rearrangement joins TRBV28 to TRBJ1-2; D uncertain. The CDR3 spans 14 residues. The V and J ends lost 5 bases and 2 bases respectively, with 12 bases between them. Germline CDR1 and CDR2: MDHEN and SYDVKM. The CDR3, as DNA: TGTGCCAGCAGTCTTGACGCCCGCAACTATGGCTACACCTTC. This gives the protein CASSLDARNYGYTF.

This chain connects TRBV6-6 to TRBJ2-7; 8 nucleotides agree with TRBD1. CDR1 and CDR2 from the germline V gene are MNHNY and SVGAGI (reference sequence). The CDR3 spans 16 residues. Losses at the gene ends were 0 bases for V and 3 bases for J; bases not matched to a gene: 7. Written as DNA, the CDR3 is TGTGCCAGCAGTTACTCCAGGGGGCTACCCTACTACGAGCAGTACTTC. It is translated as CASSYSRGLPYYEQYF.

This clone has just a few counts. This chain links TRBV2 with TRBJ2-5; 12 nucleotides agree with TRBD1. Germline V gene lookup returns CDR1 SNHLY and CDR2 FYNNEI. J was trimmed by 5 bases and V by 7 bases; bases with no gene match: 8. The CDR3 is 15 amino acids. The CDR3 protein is CASKTGTGGRETQYF. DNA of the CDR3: TGTGCCAGCAAGACTGGGACAGGGGGCAGGGAGACCCAGTACTTC.

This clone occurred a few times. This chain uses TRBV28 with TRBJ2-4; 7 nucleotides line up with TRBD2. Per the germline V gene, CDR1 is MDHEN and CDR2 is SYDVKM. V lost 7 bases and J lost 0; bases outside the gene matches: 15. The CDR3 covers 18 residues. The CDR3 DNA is TGTGCCAGCACCACCCCAGCTAGCGGAATCATAGCCAAAAACATTCAGTACTTC. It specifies CASTTPASGIIAKNIQYF.

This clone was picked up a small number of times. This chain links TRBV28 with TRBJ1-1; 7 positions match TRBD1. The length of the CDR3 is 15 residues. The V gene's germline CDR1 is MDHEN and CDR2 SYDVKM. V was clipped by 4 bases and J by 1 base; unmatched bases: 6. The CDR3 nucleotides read TGTGCCAGCAGTTCCGGGACAGTGCAGAACACTGAAGCTTTCTTT. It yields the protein CASSSGTVQNTEAFF.

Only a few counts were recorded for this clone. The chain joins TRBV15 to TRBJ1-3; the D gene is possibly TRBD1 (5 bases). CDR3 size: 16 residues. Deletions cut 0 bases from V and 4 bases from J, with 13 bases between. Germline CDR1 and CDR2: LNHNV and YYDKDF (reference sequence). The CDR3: CATSREGRVSGNTIYF. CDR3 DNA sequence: TGTGCCACCAGCAGAGAGGGCAGGGTATCCGGAAACACCATATATTTT.

The CDR3 sequence: CASSLVPDRVGQPQHF. The CDR3, as DNA: TGTGCCAGCAGCTTGGTCCCGGACAGGGTTGGTCAGCCCCAGCATTTT. The genes are TRBV5-4 and TRBJ1-5; the match to TRBD1 covers 8 bases. CDR1 SGHNT and CDR2 YYREEE come from the germline V gene (reference sequence). The CDR3 extends over 16 amino acids. Trimming removed 0 bases from V and 6 bases from J; junction bases left unmatched: 8.

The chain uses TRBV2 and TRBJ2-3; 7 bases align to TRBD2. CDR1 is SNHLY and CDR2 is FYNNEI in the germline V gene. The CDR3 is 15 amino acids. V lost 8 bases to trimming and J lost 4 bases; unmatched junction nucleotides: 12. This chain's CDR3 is CASVHGGDLSDTQYF. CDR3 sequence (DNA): TGTGCCAGCGTCCATGGGGGGGATCTCTCAGATACGCAGTATTTT.

The CDR3 sequence: CASRRGPAEAFF. The CDR3 region has the DNA TGTGCCAGTAGAAGGGGGCCTGCTGAAGCTTTCTTT. This chain links TRBV19 with TRBJ1-1; 7 bases match TRBD1. Unmatched junction bases numbered 4, after V lost 6 bases and J lost 6 bases. The germline V gene has CDR1 LNHDA and CDR2 SQIVND (reference sequence). This CDR3 has 12 amino acids.

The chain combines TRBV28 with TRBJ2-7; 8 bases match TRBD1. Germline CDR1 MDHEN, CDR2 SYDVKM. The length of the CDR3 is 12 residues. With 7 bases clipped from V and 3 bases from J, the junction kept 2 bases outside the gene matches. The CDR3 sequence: CASKGQGYEQYF. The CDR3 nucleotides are TGTGCCAGCAAAGGACAGGGCTACGAGCAGTACTTC.

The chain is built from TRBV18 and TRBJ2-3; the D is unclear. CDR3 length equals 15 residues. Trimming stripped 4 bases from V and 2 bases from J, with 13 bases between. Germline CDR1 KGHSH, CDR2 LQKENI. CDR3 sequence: CASSRNPLVTDTQYF. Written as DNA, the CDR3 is TGTGCCAGCTCACGAAACCCTCTCGTCACAGATACGCAGTATTTT. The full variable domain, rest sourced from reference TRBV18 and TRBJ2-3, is NAGVMQNPRHLVRRRGQEARLRCSPMKGHSHVYWYRQLPEEGLKFMVYLQKENIIDESGMPKERFSAEFPKEGPSILRIQQVVRGDSAAYFCASSRNPLVTDTQYFGPGTRLTVL.

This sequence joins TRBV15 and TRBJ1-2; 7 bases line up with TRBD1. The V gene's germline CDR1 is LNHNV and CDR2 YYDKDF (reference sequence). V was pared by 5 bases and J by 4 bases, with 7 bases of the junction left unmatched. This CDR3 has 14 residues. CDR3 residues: CATSRVGTAYGYTF. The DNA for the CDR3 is TGTGCCACCAGCCGGGTAGGGACAGCCTATGGCTACACCTTC.

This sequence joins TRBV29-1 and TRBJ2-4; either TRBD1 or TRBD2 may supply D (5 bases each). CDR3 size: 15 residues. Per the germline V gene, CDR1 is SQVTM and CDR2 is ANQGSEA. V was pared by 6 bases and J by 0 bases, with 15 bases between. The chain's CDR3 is CSVAPGTQAKNIQYF. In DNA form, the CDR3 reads TGCAGCGTAGCCCCAGGGACCCAAGCCAAAAACATTCAGTACTTC.

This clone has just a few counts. CDR3 in amino acids: CASSLVLTSGTYEQYF. In DNA, the CDR3 is TGTGCCAGCAGCTTAGTTCTCACTAGCGGAACCTACGAGCAGTACTTC. The chain joins TRBV7-2 to TRBJ2-7; TRBD2 matches 8 bases. CDR3 length: 16 amino acids. V lost 1 base to trimming and J lost 2 bases; unmatched junction nucleotides: 7. The germline V gene has CDR1 SGHTA and CDR2 FQGNSA.

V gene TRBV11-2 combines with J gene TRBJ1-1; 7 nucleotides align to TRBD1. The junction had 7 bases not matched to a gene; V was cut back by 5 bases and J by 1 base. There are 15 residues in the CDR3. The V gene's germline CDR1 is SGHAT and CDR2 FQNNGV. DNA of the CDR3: TGTGCCAGCAGCGTAAGACAGGGCCCGAACACTGAAGCTTTCTTT. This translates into CASSVRQGPNTEAFF.

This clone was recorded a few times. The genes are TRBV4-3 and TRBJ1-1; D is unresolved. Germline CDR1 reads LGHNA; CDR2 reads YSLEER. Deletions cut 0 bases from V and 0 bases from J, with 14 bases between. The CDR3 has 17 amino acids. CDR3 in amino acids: CASSQDPAAILNTEAFF. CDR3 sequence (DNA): TGCGCCAGCAGCCAAGATCCGGCAGCAATATTGAACACTGAAGCTTTCTTT.

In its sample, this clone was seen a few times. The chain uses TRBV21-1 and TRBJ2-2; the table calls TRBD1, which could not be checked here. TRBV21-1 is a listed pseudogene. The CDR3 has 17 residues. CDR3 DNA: TGTGCCAGCAGCAAAAGGGGCCGACACCTCGACACCGGGGAGCTGTTTTTT. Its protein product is CASSKRGRHLDTGELFF.

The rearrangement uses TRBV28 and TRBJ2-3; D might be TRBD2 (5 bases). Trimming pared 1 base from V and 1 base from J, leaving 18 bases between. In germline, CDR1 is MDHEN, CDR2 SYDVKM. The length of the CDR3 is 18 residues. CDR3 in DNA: TGTGCCAGCAGTTTATTGACGGGATGGGGTTCGGGCACAGATACGCAGTATTTT. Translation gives CASSLLTGWGSGTDTQYF.

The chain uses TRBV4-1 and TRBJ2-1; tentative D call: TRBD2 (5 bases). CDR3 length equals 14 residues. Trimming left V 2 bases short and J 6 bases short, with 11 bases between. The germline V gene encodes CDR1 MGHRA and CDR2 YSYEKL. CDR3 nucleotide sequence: TGCGCCAGCAGCCAACACACTAGGGCCAATGAGCAGTTCTTC. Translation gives CASSQHTRANEQFF.

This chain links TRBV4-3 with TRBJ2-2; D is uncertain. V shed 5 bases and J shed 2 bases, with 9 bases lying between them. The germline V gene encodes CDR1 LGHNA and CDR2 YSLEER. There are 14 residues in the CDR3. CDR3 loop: CASSYSRNTGELFF. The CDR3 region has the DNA TGCGCCAGCAGCTACTCCCGTAACACCGGGGAGCTGTTTTTT.

The CDR3 loop is CASSVNRGNQPQHF. CDR3 DNA sequence: TGTGCCAGCAGCGTAAACAGGGGCAATCAGCCCCAGCATTTT. The chain uses TRBV7-2 and TRBJ1-5; tentatively, D is TRBD1 (6 bases). V lost 5 bases and J lost 2, with 10 bases in between. This CDR3 has 14 amino acids. Germline V gene sequence: CDR1 SGHTA, CDR2 FQGNSA.

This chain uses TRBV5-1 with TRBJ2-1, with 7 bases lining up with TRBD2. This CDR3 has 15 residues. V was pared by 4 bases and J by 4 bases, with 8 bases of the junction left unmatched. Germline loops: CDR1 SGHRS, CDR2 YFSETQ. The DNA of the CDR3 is TGCGCCAGCAGCCGGAGCGGGGCCCTTTACAATGAGCAGTTCTTC. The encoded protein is CASSRSGALYNEQFF. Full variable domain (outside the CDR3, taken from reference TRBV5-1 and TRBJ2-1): KAGVTQTPRYLIKTRGQQVTLSCSPISGHRSVSWYQQTPGQGLQFLFEYFSETQRNKGNFPGRFSGRQFSNSRSEMNVSTLELGDSALYLCASSRSGALYNEQFFGPGTRLTVL.